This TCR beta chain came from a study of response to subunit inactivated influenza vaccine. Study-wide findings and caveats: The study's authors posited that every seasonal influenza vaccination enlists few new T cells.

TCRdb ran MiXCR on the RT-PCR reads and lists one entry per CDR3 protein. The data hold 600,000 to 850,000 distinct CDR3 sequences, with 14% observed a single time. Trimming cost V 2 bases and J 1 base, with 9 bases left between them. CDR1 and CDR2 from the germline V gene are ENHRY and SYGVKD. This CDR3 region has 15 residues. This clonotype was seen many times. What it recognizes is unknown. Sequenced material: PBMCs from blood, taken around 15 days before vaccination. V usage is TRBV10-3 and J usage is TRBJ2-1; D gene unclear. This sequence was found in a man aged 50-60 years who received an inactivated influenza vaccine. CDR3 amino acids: CAISERLGSYNEQFF. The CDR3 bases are TGTGCCATCAGTGAGAGGCTAGGGTCCTACAATGAGCAGTTCTTC.